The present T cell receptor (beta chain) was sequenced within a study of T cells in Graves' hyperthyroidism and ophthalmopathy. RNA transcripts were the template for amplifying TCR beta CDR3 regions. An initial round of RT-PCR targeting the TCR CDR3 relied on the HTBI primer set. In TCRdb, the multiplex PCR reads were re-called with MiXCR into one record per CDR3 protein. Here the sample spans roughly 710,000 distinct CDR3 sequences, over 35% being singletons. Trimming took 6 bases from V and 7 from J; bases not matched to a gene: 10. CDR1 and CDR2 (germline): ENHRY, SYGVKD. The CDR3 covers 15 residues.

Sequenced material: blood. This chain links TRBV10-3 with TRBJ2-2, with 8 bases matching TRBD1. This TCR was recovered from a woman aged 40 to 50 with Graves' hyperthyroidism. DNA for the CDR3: TGTGCCATCAGGGGGAACTCGGACAGGGACGGGGAGCTGTTTTTT. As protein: CAIRGNSDRDGELFF.